The present entry profiles one T cell receptor beta chain with its context. Its target is not known. The record originates from a study of blood T cells in healthy people across ages. V lost 3 bases to trimming and J lost 5 bases, with 16 bases between them. The V gene's germline CDR1 is DFQATT and CDR2 SNEGSKA (reference sequence). The CDR3 totals 14 residues. Then a second PCR, running about 6 to 12 cycles, was carried out with a sample-barcoded 5' primer and a J-beta primer mix. One entry per CDR3 protein results from TCRdb running MiXCR on the 5' RACE reads. The sample contains hundreds of thousands of distinct CDR3 sequences, about 42% of which appear only once. Regarding the study as a whole: Aged donors had fewer naive CD4+ cells and lower diversity than long-lived donors.

V is TRBV20-1 and J is TRBJ1-2; maybe TRBD1 (5 bases). What was sequenced was blood. The source is an older woman in good health. The CDR3 sequence: CSAREGRGGYGYTF. For the CDR3, the DNA is TGCAGTGCTAGGGAGGGACGGGGAGGTTATGGCTACACCTTC.